Below, 27 T cell receptor beta chains from the same sample are listed, as sequenced in a study of beta chain features in type 1 diabetes. Study observations and caveats: All four CD4+ subsets from Type 1 diabetes patients carried moderately but significantly shorter TCRB CDR3s.

Reverse transcription of all isolated RNA meant that expressed TCRB transcripts were sequenced. The assay was immunoSEQ multiplex PCR, and TCRdb's table has in-frame clones only and misses some. The data hold 640,000 or so clones, with about an eighth observed a single time. These receptors' antigens are unknown. What was sequenced was naive CD4+ T cells from blood. These receptors originate from a man younger than 30 with type 1 diabetes.

This clone was observed a few times. The rearrangement links TRBV5-6 to TRBJ2-7; D unresolved. CDR3 length: 14 amino acids. Looked up from germline, CDR1 is SGHDT and CDR2 is YYEEEE. Trimming cost V 3 bases and J 2 bases, with 12 bases left between them. The CDR3: CASSSASSPYEQYF. CDR3 DNA sequence: TGTGCCAGCAGCTCCGCCAGCTCTCCCTACGAGCAGTACTTC.

The rearrangement links TRBV28 to TRBJ2-5; D call uncertain. Germline CDR1 is MDHEN and CDR2 is SYDVKM. The ends were cut back, 1 base at V and 3 bases at J, with 6 bases in the middle. The CDR3 runs 13 residues. The DNA of the CDR3 is TGTGCCAGCAGTTTATCATCCGAAGAGACCCAGTACTTC. It translates to CASSLSSEETQYF. Supplemented by reference TRBV28 and TRBJ2-5, the full variable domain reads DVKVTQSSRYLVKRTGEKVFLECVQDMDHENMFWYRQDPGLGLRLIYFSYDVKMKEKGDIPEGYSVSREKKERFSLILESASTNQTSMYLCASSLSSEETQYFGPGTRLLVL.

The chain carries TRBV19 and TRBJ2-4; no definite D call. The CDR3 is 16 amino acids. Trimming cost V 1 base and J 1 base, with 11 bases left between them. From germline, CDR1 is LNHDA and CDR2 SQIVND (reference sequence). The CDR3 spells CASSIVGFKAKNIQYF. CDR3 nucleotide sequence: TGTGCCAGTAGTATAGTAGGCTTTAAGGCCAAAAACATTCAGTACTTC.

In this sample, this clone turned up a few times. Sequence at one end of the junction differs from germline and may be a read error. The chain combines TRBV6-5 with TRBJ2-1; possible D gene TRBD2, 5 bases. The CDR3 has 13 amino acids. CDR1 is MNHEY and CDR2 is SVGAGI in the germline V gene. CDR3 region: CASTGGSYDEQFF. DNA of the CDR3: TGTGCCAGCACTGGCGGGTCCTACGATGAGCAGTTCTTC.

The genes are TRBV7-6 and TRBJ2-3; D unclear. Looked up from germline, CDR1 is SGHVS and CDR2 is FNYEAQ. V lost 1 base to trimming and J lost 7 bases, with 12 bases between them. This CDR3 region has 14 residues. This chain's CDR3 is CASSLGTSSNTQYF. For the CDR3, the DNA is TGTGCCAGCAGCTTAGGGACGTCCTCCAATACGCAGTATTTT.

This clone has a handful of counts. The chain recombines TRBV2 with TRBJ1-6, with D maybe TRBD1 (6 bases). V was trimmed by 8 bases and J by 8 bases, leaving 16 bases between them. The CDR3 length is 14 residues. Germline V gives CDR1 SNHLY, CDR2 FYNNEI. The CDR3 region is CASPVTGNDSPLHF. DNA for the CDR3: TGTGCCAGCCCTGTTACAGGGAATGATTCACCCCTCCACTTT.

This clone has a handful of counts. This sample includes further DNA sequences coding for the same CDR3. The rearrangement links TRBV7-2 to TRBJ1-5; TRBD1 agrees at 8 bases. Trimming cost V 5 bases and J 7 bases; bases outside gene matches: 7. Germline V gene data show CDR1 as SGHTA and CDR2 as FQGNSA. The CDR3 contains 14 residues. CDR3 residues: CASSPGQGRQPQHF. Here the CDR3 DNA reads TGTGCCAGCAGCCCCGGACAGGGTAGGCAGCCCCAGCATTTT.

The rearrangement uses TRBV9 and TRBJ1-2; D is undetermined. The V gene's germline CDR1 is SGDLS and CDR2 YYNGEE. The V end was cut by 4 bases, the J end by 8 bases, with 12 bases between. This CDR3 has 12 residues. The CDR3, as DNA: TGTGCCAGCAGCCGGGAGGTAGAAGGCTACACCTTC. Translated: CASSREVEGYTF.

The chain employs TRBV4-1 and TRBJ2-1, with D perhaps matching TRBD2 (6 bases). With 5 bases removed from V and 0 bases from J, the gap between germline ends came to 14 bases. The CDR3 sequence is 16 residues long. Germline assignment: CDR1 MGHRA and CDR2 YSYEKL. The chain's CDR3 is CASSSPDGSSYNEQFF. Written as DNA, the CDR3 is TGCGCCAGCAGCTCTCCGGACGGGAGCTCCTACAATGAGCAGTTCTTC.

This clone has only a few counts. The chain joins TRBV6-5 to TRBJ1-5; D remains unclear. Germline-derived CDR1 and CDR2 are MNHEY and SVGAGI. The V and J ends lost 11 bases and 7 bases respectively, with 15 bases between them. The length of the CDR3 is 12 residues. CDR3 region: CASGEPGQPQHF. The CDR3 region has the DNA TGTGCCTCTGGGGAGCCCGGGCAGCCCCAGCATTTT.

V usage is TRBV18 and J usage is TRBJ1-6, with D tentatively TRBD1 (5 bases). Trimming took 3 bases from V and 13 from J, leaving 13 bases between them. Germline lookup yields CDR1 KGHSH and CDR2 LQKENI. The CDR3 extends over 13 amino acids. CDR3 protein: CASSPAGSGPLHF. The CDR3 nucleotides read TGTGCCAGCTCACCCGCAGGGTCGGGGCCCCTCCACTTT.

This chain links TRBV7-8 with TRBJ1-1; 12 nucleotides align to TRBD1. Germline V gene lookup returns CDR1 SGHVS and CDR2 FQNEAQ. The CDR3 length is 15 residues. J lost 6 bases, V lost 6 bases, and 8 bases had no gene match. CDR3 sequence (DNA): TGTGCCAGCAGTCCGGGGACAGGGGGCATCGCTGAAGCTTTCTTT. As protein: CASSPGTGGIAEAFF.

This sequence joins TRBV4-1 and TRBJ2-5, with TRBD2 matching 9 bases. With 2 bases clipped from V and 5 bases from J, the junction kept 12 bases outside the gene matches. Germline CDR1 MGHRA, CDR2 YSYEKL. The CDR3 is 17 residues long. In DNA form, the CDR3 reads TGCGCCAGCAGCCAACAGTTAGCGGGGGTAACCCGGGAGACCCAGTACTTC. Translating it yields CASSQQLAGVTRETQYF.

In this sample, this clone turned up a few times. This sequence joins TRBV19 and TRBJ2-5; 9 bases are a match to TRBD2. The V and J ends lost 2 bases and 2 bases, in that order; junction bases with no gene match: 3. The CDR3 extends over 15 amino acids. From germline, CDR1 is LNHDA and CDR2 SQIVND (reference sequence). DNA for the CDR3: TGTGCCAGTAGTATATTAGCGGGGGAGCAAGAGACCCAGTACTTC. Its protein product is CASSILAGEQETQYF. The variable domain in full, with the rest retrieved from reference TRBV19 and TRBJ2-5, is DGGITQSPKYLFRKEGQNVTLSCEQNLNHDAMYWYRQDPGQGLRLIYYSQIVNDFQKGDIAEGYSVSREKKESFPLTVTSAQKNPTAFYLCASSILAGEQETQYFGPGTRLLVL.

This clone has a handful of counts. V gene TRBV30 combines with J gene TRBJ1-2, with no clear D. Germline V gene sequence: CDR1 GTSNPN, CDR2 SVGIG (reference sequence). The ends were cut back, 3 bases at V and 4 bases at J, with 15 bases in the middle. This CDR3 has 14 amino acids. The CDR3 DNA is TGTGCCTGGAGCGCTCATAGTCTGTTCTATGGCTACACCTTC. Translating gives CAWSAHSLFYGYTF.

This clone turned up a few times. Other DNA sequences in the sample encode the same CDR3. The gene calls are TRBV2 and TRBJ1-2; 8 positions agree with TRBD1. Germline values: CDR1 SNHLY, CDR2 FYNNEI. The CDR3 is 13 residues long. Trimming removed 6 bases from V and 2 bases from J; junction bases left unmatched: 2. DNA of the CDR3: TGTGCCAGCAGGGACAGGGCGAACTATGGCTACACCTTC. Protein: CASRDRANYGYTF.

The CDR3 protein is CAWRPQLGQPQHF. The DNA for the CDR3 is TGTGCCTGGAGGCCCCAACTAGGTCAGCCCCAGCATTTT. The chain employs TRBV30 and TRBJ1-5; no clear D. CDR3 length: 13 residues. The V end was cut by 3 bases, the J end by 6 bases, with 12 bases between. CDR1 is GTSNPN, CDR2 SVGIG, per germline (reference sequence).

The table lists this clone with a few counts. The rearrangement uses TRBV7-6 and TRBJ2-2, with D possibly matching TRBD2 (5 bases). Germline lookup yields CDR1 SGHVS and CDR2 FNYEAQ. V lost 3 bases, J lost 0 bases, and 11 bases lay in between. The CDR3 has 16 amino acids. CDR3 in DNA: TGTGCCAGCAGCTTTGGTGGAGGCGCGAACACCGGGGAGCTGTTTTTT. Translation gives CASSFGGGANTGELFF.

The chain is built from TRBV10-3 and TRBJ2-5; 9 bases fit TRBD1. With 10 bases clipped from V and 7 bases from J, the junction kept 13 bases outside the gene matches. Germline assignment: CDR1 ENHRY and CDR2 SYGVKD. The CDR3 runs 14 residues. Here the CDR3 reads CATEPGQGGGTQYF. As DNA, the CDR3 is TGTGCCACTGAACCGGGACAGGGTGGTGGGACCCAGTACTTC.

The chain is built from TRBV19 and TRBJ1-2; a weak D match, TRBD1 (6 bases). The germline V gene has CDR1 LNHDA and CDR2 SQIVND (reference sequence). This CDR3 has 14 amino acids. V lost 10 bases, J lost 5 bases, and 20 bases lay in between. CDR3 amino acids: CATRDIAGAYGYTF. The CDR3 region has the DNA TGTGCCACCCGGGACATTGCAGGGGCATATGGCTACACCTTC.

This clone was detected only a few times. The chain recombines TRBV29-1 with TRBJ1-2, with D unresolved. CDR3 length: 13 amino acids. With 0 bases removed from V and 8 bases from J, the gap between germline ends came to 13 bases. CDR1 and CDR2 (germline): SQVTM, ANQGSEA. In DNA, the CDR3 is TGCAGCGTTGAAGACACCATCGAGGGAGGCTACACCTTC. As protein: CSVEDTIEGGYTF. Complete variable domain (other parts from reference TRBV29-1 and TRBJ1-2): SAVISQKPSRDICQRGTSLTIQCQVDSQVTMMFWYRQQPGQSLTLIATANQGSEATYESGFVIDKFPISRPNLTFSTLTVSNMSPEDSSIYLCSVEDTIEGGYTFGSGTRLTVV.

This clone has a single count. Likely a read error: the CDR3 ends without its conserved phenylalanine or tryptophan. The V and J genes are TRBV30 and TRBJ1-1; D not certain. Germline CDR1 reads GTSNPN; CDR2 reads SVGIG (reference sequence). Between the trimmed V and J ends, which lost 5 bases and 1 base, there was a span of 5 bases. The CDR3 length is 11 residues. This CDR3 reads CAWRWNTEAFL. The CDR3 region has the DNA TGTGCCTGGCGCTGGAACACTGAAGCTTTCCTT.

In its sample, this clone was seen a few times. J is TRBJ2-3 and V is TRBV9, with D tentatively TRBD1 or TRBD2 (5 bases each). The germline V gene has CDR1 SGDLS and CDR2 YYNGEE. The CDR3 is 15 amino acids. Trimming removed 0 bases at V and 10 bases at J, with 18 bases between. CDR3 sequence: CASSVDSDTWRAQYF. The CDR3 bases are TGTGCCAGCAGCGTAGACTCGGACACCTGGCGGGCGCAGTATTTT.

The chain recombines TRBV2 with TRBJ2-3; D not certain. This CDR3 comprises 14 residues. Germline V gene sequence: CDR1 SNHLY, CDR2 FYNNEI. Trimming took 7 bases from V and 0 from J, leaving 11 bases between them. DNA for the CDR3: TGTGCCAGCAATCTGGCGGAAAGCACAGATACGCAGTATTTT. Encoded protein: CASNLAESTDTQYF.

This clone was seen a few times. V usage is TRBV7-8 and J usage is TRBJ2-7, with 11 bases that match TRBD2. V shed 2 bases, J shed 4 bases, and the junction held 10 bases outside the gene matches. Germline V gene lookup returns CDR1 SGHVS and CDR2 FQNEAQ. The CDR3 spans 17 residues. CDR3 nucleotide sequence: TGTGCCAGCAGCTTAAAGAGACTAGCGGGGTTCGAGTACGAGCAGTACTTC. It codes for CASSLKRLAGFEYEQYF.

In this sample, this clone turned up a few times. V usage is TRBV25-1 and J usage is TRBJ2-3; possibly TRBD1 or TRBD2 for D (6 bases each). The germline CDR1 and CDR2 sequences are MGHDK and SYGVNS. This CDR3 region has 14 residues. Trimming took 5 bases from V and 5 from J, leaving 14 bases between them. CDR3 bases: TGTGCCAGCAGTCCCCGGGGGCTGGGAGATACGCAGTATTTT. It yields the protein CASSPRGLGDTQYF.

About this clone itself: The junction departs from germline at one end; a sequencing error may be responsible. The chain combines TRBV5-4 with TRBJ2-3; D is possibly TRBD1 (6 bases). Germline CDR1 and CDR2: SGHNT and YYREEE (reference sequence). This CDR3 region has 13 residues. The CDR3 protein is CASSLVGARRGDF. CDR3 nucleotides: TGTGCCAGCAGCTTGGTGGGGGCCCGCCGAGGGGATTTT.